This TCR beta chain emerged from a study of beta chain features in type 1 diabetes. General study findings and limits: All four CD4+ subsets from Type 1 diabetes patients carried moderately but significantly shorter TCRB CDR3s. Whether TCRB rearrangement is influenced by HLA type went unresolved here.

This clone appeared a few times. Its antigen is currently unknown. Every bit of the isolated RNA underwent reverse transcription, so sequencing read expressed TCRB transcripts. The assay was immunoSEQ multiplex PCR, and TCRdb's table has in-frame clones only and misses some. The top ten clones hold roughly 0.095% of a sample with approximately 170,000 clones, roughly 60% of them seen once. About 100 mL of blood, on average, came from one heparinised draw per donor. The CDR3 loop spans 14 amino acids. Trimming cost V 1 base and J 4 bases, with 11 bases left between them. Germline CDR1 reads LGHNA; CDR2 reads YSLEER.

The TCR comes from a man aged 25-45 years with type 1 diabetes. Sequenced sample: naive CD4+ T cells from blood. The chain joins TRBV4-3 to TRBJ2-7; the D is unclear. In DNA, the CDR3 is TGCGCCAGCAGCCAAGGAGTCGGACGTTACGAGCAGTACTTC. Translation: CASSQGVGRYEQYF.